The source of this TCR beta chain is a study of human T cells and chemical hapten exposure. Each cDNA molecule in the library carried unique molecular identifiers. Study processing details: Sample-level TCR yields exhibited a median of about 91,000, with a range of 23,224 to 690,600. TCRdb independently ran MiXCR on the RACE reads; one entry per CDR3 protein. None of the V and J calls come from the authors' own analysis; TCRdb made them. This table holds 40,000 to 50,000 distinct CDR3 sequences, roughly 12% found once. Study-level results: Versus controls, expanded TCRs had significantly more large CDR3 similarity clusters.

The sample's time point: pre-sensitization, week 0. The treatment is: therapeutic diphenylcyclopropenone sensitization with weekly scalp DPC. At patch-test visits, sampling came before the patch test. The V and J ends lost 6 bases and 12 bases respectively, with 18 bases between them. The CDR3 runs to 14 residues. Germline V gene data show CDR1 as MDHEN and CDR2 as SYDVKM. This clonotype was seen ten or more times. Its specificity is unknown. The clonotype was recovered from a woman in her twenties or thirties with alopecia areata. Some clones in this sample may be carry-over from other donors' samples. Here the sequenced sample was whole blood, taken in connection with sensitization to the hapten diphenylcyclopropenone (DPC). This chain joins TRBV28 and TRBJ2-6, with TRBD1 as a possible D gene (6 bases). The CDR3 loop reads CASRPTGSPLVLTF. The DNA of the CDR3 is TGTGCCAGCAGGCCGACAGGTAGCCCCCTCGTCCTGACTTTC.